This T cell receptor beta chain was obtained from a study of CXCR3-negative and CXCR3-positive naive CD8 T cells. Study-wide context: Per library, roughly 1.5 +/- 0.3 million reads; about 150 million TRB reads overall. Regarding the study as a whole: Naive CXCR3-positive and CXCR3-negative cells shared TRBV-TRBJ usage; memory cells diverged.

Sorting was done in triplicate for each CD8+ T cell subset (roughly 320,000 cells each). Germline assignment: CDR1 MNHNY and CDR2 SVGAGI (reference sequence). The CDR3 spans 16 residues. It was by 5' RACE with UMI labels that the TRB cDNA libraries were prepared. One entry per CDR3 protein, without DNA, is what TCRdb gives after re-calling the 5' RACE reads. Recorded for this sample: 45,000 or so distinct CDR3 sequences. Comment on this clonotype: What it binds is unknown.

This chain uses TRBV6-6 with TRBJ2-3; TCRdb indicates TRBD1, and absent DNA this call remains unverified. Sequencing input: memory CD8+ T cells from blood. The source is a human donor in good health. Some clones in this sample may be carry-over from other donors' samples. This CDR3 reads CASRVGGTGVADTQYF.